The clone carrying this T cell receptor beta chain was picked up many times. The antigen remains undetermined. The cDNA was produced through 5'RACE with 10-nucleotide random UMIs. Sequencing of 15-18 subjects in each run yielded over 190 million TCR-beta sequences. TCRdb analysed the 5' RACE reads with MiXCR anew, one entry per CDR3 protein. The data show 57,000 or so distinct CDR3 sequences, with more than 9.5% seen just once and roughly 1.9% held by the top ten. For the unsorted libraries, 2 million PBMCs stored at -80 C served as input. This record belongs to a study of neurological immune-mediated disorders. Trimming cost V 6 bases and J 5 bases; bases outside gene matches: 7. CDR3 length: 14 residues. Findings and limits, study-wide: Patients with HTLV-1-associated myelopathy had the highest level of TCR clonal expansion, whereas patients with multiple sclerosis had the lowest level, falling beneath the level found in healthy controls.

This rearrangement joins TRBV12-3 or TRBV12-4 to TRBJ2-7; 10 positions match TRBD1. The TCR was taken from a man aged 55 to 70 in good health. Sequenced material: PBMCs. The CDR3: CASSQGQGIHEQYF. CDR3 in DNA: TGTGCCAGCAGCCAGGGACAGGGGATCCACGAGCAGTACTTC.